This T cell receptor beta chain was sequenced during a study of naive and memory T cell subsets. Study conclusions and caveats: TCR counts from RNA may reflect activation-linked expression changes. The power law exponent of TCR abundance differed between naive and memory cells.

The beta constant-region primer was an equimolar mix of two oligonucleotides covering TRBC1 and TRBC2. Nested alpha and beta constant-region primers with the SP2 primer drove four PCR rounds on ligated cDNA. Via MiXCR, TCRdb re-called the UMI-ligation and nested PCR reads, giving one row per CDR3 protein. This table has 95,000 to 150,000 distinct CDR3 sequences, 36% appearing once. CDR3 length: 20 amino acids. In germline, CDR1 is MGHRA, CDR2 YSYEKL. The J segment lost 0 bases and the V segment lost 0 bases, leaving 9 bases of the junction unmatched. Alpha and beta libraries were amplified separately from the second PCR onward. Four subsets defined by CD45RA and CD27 were sorted after CD3, CD4, CD8 and live/dead staining. Concerning this clonotype itself: The target antigen is unknown.

The chain employs TRBV4-1 and TRBJ2-3; TRBD2 matches at 13 bases. The sample comprised central memory CD4+ T cells from blood. This TCR came from a human donor in good health. The CDR3 protein is CASSQDPGLAGFSSTDTQYF. The CDR3 DNA reads as TGCGCCAGCAGCCAAGATCCGGGACTAGCGGGATTTTCTAGCACAGATACGCAGTATTTT.